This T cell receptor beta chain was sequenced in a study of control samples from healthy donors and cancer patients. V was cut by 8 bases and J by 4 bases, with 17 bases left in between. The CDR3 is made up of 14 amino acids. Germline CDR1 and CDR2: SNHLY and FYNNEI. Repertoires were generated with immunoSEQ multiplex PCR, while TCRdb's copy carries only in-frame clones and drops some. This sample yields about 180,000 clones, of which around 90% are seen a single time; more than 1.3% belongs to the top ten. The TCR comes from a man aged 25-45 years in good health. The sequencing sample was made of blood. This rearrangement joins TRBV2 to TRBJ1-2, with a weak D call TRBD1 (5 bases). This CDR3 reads CASVPGRVGYGYTF. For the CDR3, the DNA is TGTGCCAGCGTACCTGGCAGGGTCGGCTATGGCTACACCTTC.